These 19 T cell receptor beta chains originate from one sample sequenced in a study of blood T cell repertoires in COVID-19. TCRdb's table, derived via immunoSEQ multiplex PCR, lists solely in-frame clones and lacks some. The sample records about 120,000 clones, around 89% being singletons. Sequencing was done on a sample of peripheral blood. The receptors were gathered from a man between 70 and 80 years old with active or convalescent COVID-19.

The V gene is TRBV18, the J gene TRBJ2-1, with D possibly being TRBD2 (5 bases). The germline V gene encodes CDR1 KGHSH and CDR2 LQKENI. The CDR3 loop spans 15 amino acids. V was clipped by 3 bases and J by 8 bases, with 17 bases between them. The CDR3: CASSPSQSGVHEQFF. The CDR3 DNA is TGTGCCAGCTCACCTTCCCAATCCGGGGTCCATGAGCAGTTCTTC.

The rearrangement joins TRBV5-5 to TRBJ2-5, with D maybe TRBD2 (5 bases). The CDR3 consists of 15 residues. Germline V gene data show CDR1 as SGHKS and CDR2 as YYEKEE (reference sequence). Trimming took off 4 bases at V and 1 base at J, with 14 bases between the two ends. The CDR3 here is CASSDWSGSQETQYF. The CDR3 DNA sequence: TGTGCCAGCAGCGATTGGAGCGGTTCCCAAGAGACCCAGTACTTC. The entire variable domain, with the rest obtained from reference TRBV5-5 and TRBJ2-5, is as follows: DAGVTQSPTHLIKTRGQQVTLRCSPISGHKSVSWYQQVLGQGPQFIFQYYEKEERGRGNFPDRFSARQFPNYSSELNVNALLLGDSALYLCASSDWSGSQETQYFGPGTRLLVL.

The rearrangement uses TRBV11-2 and TRBJ2-3, with 7 bases that match TRBD2. Germline V CDR1 and CDR2: SGHAT, FQNNGV. The CDR3 extends over 17 amino acids. The junction had 9 bases not matched to a gene; V was cut back by 1 base and J by 2 bases. This CDR3 reads CASSLAGSGGNTDTQYF. CDR3 in DNA: TGTGCCAGCAGCTTAGCGGGGTCGGGAGGCAACACAGATACGCAGTATTTT.

V gene TRBV7-9 combines with J gene TRBJ1-6; a weak D match, TRBD1 (6 bases). The CDR3 is made up of 15 amino acids. Germline V gene lookup returns CDR1 SEHNR and CDR2 FQNEAQ (reference sequence). Trimming took off 3 bases at V and 7 bases at J, with 13 bases between the two ends. This CDR3 reads CASSFLAGVNSPLHF. The CDR3 coding sequence is TGTGCCAGCAGCTTTTTGGCAGGGGTCAATTCACCCCTCCACTTT. Full variable domain (rest looked up from reference TRBV7-9 and TRBJ1-6): DTGVSQNPRHKITKRGQNVTFRCDPISEHNRLYWYRQTLGQGPEFLTYFQNEAQLEKSRLLSDRFSAERPKGSFSTLEIQRTEQGDSAMYLCASSFLAGVNSPLHFGNGTRLTVT.

The genes are TRBV7-9 and TRBJ2-6, with TRBD1 matching over 9 bases. J gave up 0 bases and V 4 bases, and 7 bases lay outside the gene matches. Germline V gene data show CDR1 as SEHNR and CDR2 as FQNEAQ (reference sequence). The CDR3 extends over 18 amino acids. This CDR3 is CASSSPRTGASGANVLTF. The CDR3 DNA is TGTGCCAGCAGCTCCCCCCGGACAGGGGCCTCTGGGGCCAACGTCCTGACTTTC.

CDR3 residues: CASSIGQATYNEQFF. The CDR3, as DNA: TGTGCCAGTAGTATCGGACAGGCTACCTACAATGAGCAGTTCTTC. The chain recombines TRBV19 with TRBJ2-1; 7 bases fit TRBD1. The CDR3 consists of 15 residues. J was trimmed by 2 bases and V by 3 bases; bases with no gene match: 4. Germline V CDR1 and CDR2: LNHDA, SQIVND (reference sequence).

The V and J genes are TRBV4-2 and TRBJ2-2; D uncertain. Trimming cost V 0 bases and J 1 base, with 12 bases left between them. This CDR3 has 17 amino acids. Germline CDR1 reads LGHNA; CDR2 reads YNFKEQ. This CDR3 is CASSQDIDSVNTGELFF. CDR3 nucleotides: TGTGCCAGCAGCCAAGATATCGACTCCGTGAACACCGGGGAGCTGTTTTTT.

The chain employs TRBV3-1 (or the pseudogene TRBV3-2) and TRBJ2-3; 7 bases map to TRBD1. Germline V gene sequence: CDR1 LGHDT, CDR2 YNNKEL (reference sequence). With V trimmed by 3 bases and J by 1 base, 4 bases remained unmatched. The CDR3 has 15 amino acids. CDR3 in amino acids: CASSHGQEGTDTQYF. In nucleotides, the CDR3 is TGTGCCAGCAGCCACGGACAGGAGGGCACAGATACGCAGTATTTT.

The chain carries TRBV11-3 and TRBJ2-2, with 10 nucleotides matching TRBD2. Looked up from germline, CDR1 is SGHNT and CDR2 is YENEEA. This CDR3 has 16 residues. With V trimmed by 5 bases and J by 4 bases, 7 bases remained unmatched. CDR3: CASSELAGRSTGELFF. For the CDR3, the DNA is TGTGCCAGCAGCGAACTAGCGGGAAGGAGCACCGGGGAGCTGTTTTTT.

CDR3 DNA sequence: TGTGCCAGCAGCATTGACAGGCAGTATGGCTACACCTTC. Its protein is CASSIDRQYGYTF. V usage is TRBV28 and J usage is TRBJ1-2; a weak D match, TRBD1 (6 bases). CDR3 size: 13 residues. Trimming shortened V by 6 bases and J by 5 bases, and 13 bases separated the two germline ends. Per germline, CDR1 MDHEN and CDR2 SYDVKM.

J is TRBJ2-3 and V is TRBV18, with 7 bases lining up with TRBD1. The CDR3 sequence is 17 residues long. CDR1 is KGHSH and CDR2 is LQKENI in the germline V gene. Trimming removed 2 bases from V and 0 bases from J; junction bases left unmatched: 8. The CDR3 DNA reads as TGTGCCAGCTCACCAATGAGCAAGGGACAGAGCACAGATACGCAGTATTTT. This sequence encodes CASSPMSKGQSTDTQYF.

The J gene is TRBJ2-5, the V gene TRBV5-6; 9 positions match TRBD2. Germline CDR1 reads SGHDT; CDR2 reads YYEEEE. Germline trimming cut 2 bases from V and 5 bases from J; bases unmatched to any gene: 13. The CDR3 has 17 amino acids. Here the CDR3 DNA reads TGTGCCAGCAGCTTTTTCCCTCAGGCGGGAGGGGTGGAGACCCAGTACTTC. This codes for CASSFFPQAGGVETQYF.

The CDR3 loop is CASSLILAGPNEQFF. In DNA form, the CDR3 reads TGTGCCAGCAGTTTAATCCTAGCGGGCCCCAATGAGCAGTTCTTC. The chain couples TRBV28 to TRBJ2-1, with TRBD2 matching over 8 bases. There are 15 residues in the CDR3. Per the germline V gene, CDR1 is MDHEN and CDR2 is SYDVKM. Germline trimming cut 2 bases from V and 6 bases from J; bases unmatched to any gene: 6.

This clone appeared a single time. The chain carries TRBV19 and TRBJ2-7; 12 bases fit TRBD2. This CDR3 has 15 residues. Germline lookup yields CDR1 LNHDA and CDR2 SQIVND (reference sequence). With 7 bases clipped from V and 4 bases from J, the junction kept 8 bases outside the gene matches. This chain's CDR3 is CASTTQTSGGYEQYF. CDR3 nucleotides: TGTGCCAGTACCACTCAGACTAGCGGGGGTTACGAGCAGTACTTC. The entire variable domain, with the rest obtained from reference TRBV19 and TRBJ2-7, is as follows: DGGITQSPKYLFRKEGQNVTLSCEQNLNHDAMYWYRQDPGQGLRLIYYSQIVNDFQKGDIAEGYSVSREKKESFPLTVTSAQKNPTAFYLCASTTQTSGGYEQYFGPGTRLTVT.

In regard to this clone: A junction boundary mismatches the germline segment, possibly from a read error. V and J are TRBV5-5 and TRBJ2-5; TRBD1 aligns across 8 bases. The CDR3 length is 12 residues. The germline V gene has CDR1 SGHKS and CDR2 YYEKEE (reference sequence). In DNA, the CDR3 is TGTGCCAGCAGCTCAACCGACAGGGGCTCAAACTTC. Amino acids: CASSSTDRGSNF.

The rearrangement links TRBV30 to TRBJ2-3; 7 bases are a match to TRBD2. There are 15 residues in the CDR3. Trimming took 0 bases from V and 3 from J; bases not matched to a gene: 6. Germline V gene data show CDR1 as GTSNPN and CDR2 as SVGIG (reference sequence). CDR3 sequence reads: CAWSVGRERTDTQYF. CDR3 bases: TGTGCCTGGAGTGTGGGGCGGGAGCGGACAGATACGCAGTATTTT.

The gene calls are TRBV7-3 and TRBJ1-5, with 8 bases lining up with TRBD1. CDR1 and CDR2 (germline): SGHTA, FQGTGA. The CDR3 consists of 13 residues. Trimming at V came to 2 bases and at J to 7 bases, leaving 1 base not matched to a gene. CDR3 in amino acids: CASSLAGGQPQHF. In DNA form, the CDR3 reads TGTGCCAGCAGCTTAGCAGGGGGCCAGCCCCAGCATTTT.

CDR3 in amino acids: CASRWTGENQPQHF. The CDR3, as DNA: TGTGCCAGCAGATGGACAGGGGAAAATCAGCCCCAGCATTTT. This chain links TRBV6-5 with TRBJ1-5, with TRBD1 identical over 9 bases. Germline V lookup: CDR1 MNHEY, CDR2 SVGAGI. The ends lost 6 bases at V and 4 bases at J; junction bases unmatched: 4. The length of the CDR3 is 14 residues.

The chain is built from TRBV6-4 and TRBJ2-1, with 8 bases aligning to TRBD1. CDR3 size: 14 residues. From germline, CDR1 is MRHNA and CDR2 SNTAGT. After removal of 3 bases from V and 9 bases from J, the junction contained 7 bases not matched to a gene. CDR3 DNA sequence: TGTGCCAGCAGTGAAGACAGGGGTTGGAGTGAGCAGTTCTTC. As protein: CASSEDRGWSEQFF.